A single sample is the source of the 30 T cell receptor beta chains below, sequenced in a study of cytomegalovirus exposure and HLA in healthy donors. Assay: immunoSEQ multiplex PCR; the TCRdb copy retains only in-frame clones and omits some. The sample yields 200,000 or so clones, approximately 88% seen once. The sequencing input was PBMCs. The source of these receptors is a man aged 18-30 years in good health and CMV-seropositive.

This clone was found once. This chain joins TRBV5-1 and TRBJ2-6, with 11 nucleotides matching TRBD1. The CDR3 is 18 amino acids. V lost 4 bases to trimming and J lost 1 base; unmatched junction nucleotides: 7. Germline V gene lookup returns CDR1 SGHRS and CDR2 YFSETQ. The CDR3 protein is CASSQRTGGTSGANVLTF. CDR3 DNA sequence: TGCGCCAGCAGCCAACGGACAGGGGGCACTTCTGGGGCCAACGTCCTGACTTTC.

This sequence joins TRBV4-3 and TRBJ2-7, with 12 bases identical to TRBD2. The CDR3 runs to 17 residues. Trimming cost V 4 bases and J 5 bases; bases outside gene matches: 12. Germline CDR1 reads LGHNA; CDR2 reads YSLEER. CDR3 protein: CASSPTLAGGPRHEQYF. CDR3 bases: TGCGCCAGCAGCCCGACGCTAGCGGGAGGGCCGCGGCACGAGCAGTACTTC.

This chain connects TRBV5-4 to TRBJ2-3; 11 nucleotides agree with TRBD2. The germline gives CDR1 SGHNT, CDR2 YYREEE (reference sequence). This CDR3 contains 15 residues. J gave up 6 bases and V 2 bases, and 5 bases lay outside the gene matches. The CDR3 sequence: CASSLRLAGQDTQYF. CDR3 bases: TGTGCCAGCAGCTTAAGACTAGCGGGGCAGGATACGCAGTATTTT.

V gene TRBV5-1 combines with J gene TRBJ1-1, with 8 bases identical to TRBD1. V trimming: 0 bases; J trimming: 1 base; junction bases outside the gene matches: 8. The CDR3 runs to 17 residues. The germline CDR1 and CDR2 sequences are SGHRS and YFSETQ. In nucleotides, the CDR3 is TGCGCCAGCAGCTTGGGGCAGGGGGCATTCAAGAACACTGAAGCTTTCTTT. Translating it yields CASSLGQGAFKNTEAFF.

The CDR3 is CASSEGQGGTTEAFF. As DNA, the CDR3 is TGTGCCAGCAGCGAGGGACAGGGCGGGACCACTGAAGCTTTCTTT. J is TRBJ1-1 and V is TRBV7-9, with 9 bases fitting TRBD1. Germline values: CDR1 SEHNR, CDR2 FQNEAQ (reference sequence). J lost 4 bases, V lost 5 bases, and 8 bases had no gene match. The CDR3 is 15 residues long.

This clone is a singleton in its sample. The gene calls are TRBV5-1 and TRBJ1-2; D gene unclear. In germline, CDR1 is SGHRS, CDR2 YFSETQ. This CDR3 is built from 14 residues. The germline V and J ends were trimmed by 5 bases and 2 bases, with 13 bases remaining between them. CDR3 sequence reads: CASSWRGSNYGYTF. CDR3 DNA: TGCGCCAGCAGTTGGCGGGGATCGAACTATGGCTACACCTTC.

This clone has just a few counts. V gene TRBV7-9 combines with J gene TRBJ1-2; the match to TRBD1 covers 7 bases. The CDR3 covers 12 residues. With 7 bases clipped from V and 4 bases from J, the junction kept 3 bases outside the gene matches. Per the germline V gene, CDR1 is SEHNR and CDR2 is FQNEAQ (reference sequence). CDR3 nucleotides: TGTGCCAGCACTCAGGGGGGCTATGGCTACACCTTC. This translates into CASTQGGYGYTF.

The rearrangement joins TRBV6-5 to TRBJ1-1, with 7 bases that match TRBD1. Losses at the gene ends were 6 bases for V and 1 base for J; bases not matched to a gene: 5. The CDR3 has 14 amino acids. CDR1 is MNHEY, CDR2 SVGAGI, per germline. CDR3 sequence: CASSSGTANTEAFF. The CDR3, as DNA: TGTGCCAGCAGCTCGGGGACAGCGAACACTGAAGCTTTCTTT.

CDR3 protein: CASSHPNRDSFTGELFF. Here the CDR3 DNA reads TGCGCCAGCAGCCACCCAAATCGGGACTCTTTCACCGGGGAGCTGTTTTTT. V and J are TRBV4-1 and TRBJ2-2, with D maybe TRBD2 (6 bases). The CDR3 has 17 amino acids. From germline, CDR1 is MGHRA and CDR2 YSYEKL. Trimming took 3 bases from V and 4 from J, leaving 18 bases between them.

The chain links TRBV5-1 to TRBJ2-7; possible D gene TRBD2, 6 bases. V lost 4 bases and J lost 4, with 6 bases in between. CDR3 size: 11 residues. Germline assignment: CDR1 SGHRS and CDR2 YFSETQ. DNA for the CDR3: TGCGCCAGCAGCGGGGGGTACGAGCAGTACTTC. Amino acid sequence: CASSGGYEQYF. Full variable domain (remainder filled in from reference TRBV5-1 and TRBJ2-7): KAGVTQTPRYLIKTRGQQVTLSCSPISGHRSVSWYQQTPGQGLQFLFEYFSETQRNKGNFPGRFSGRQFSNSRSEMNVSTLELGDSALYLCASSGGYEQYFGPGTRLTVT.

This chain links TRBV7-6 with TRBJ2-7, with a tentative D call TRBD2 (5 bases). CDR3 length: 13 amino acids. Trimming stripped 2 bases from V and 4 bases from J, with 9 bases between. Germline V gene sequence: CDR1 SGHVS, CDR2 FNYEAQ. CDR3 residues: CASSLKLAYEQYF. DNA for the CDR3: TGTGCCAGCAGCTTAAAGCTAGCTTACGAGCAGTACTTC.

This clone was found a few times. The chain uses TRBV9 and TRBJ1-1, with D tentatively TRBD1 (5 bases). The V end lost 0 bases, the J end lost 7 bases, and 16 bases lay between the germline ends. Looked up from germline, CDR1 is SGDLS and CDR2 is YYNGEE. This CDR3 region has 15 residues. This CDR3 reads CASSVVDGGTGEAFF. CDR3 nucleotides: TGTGCCAGCAGCGTAGTGGACGGGGGGACCGGTGAAGCTTTCTTT.

The chain joins TRBV7-9 to TRBJ2-3; 8 nucleotides match TRBD2. The CDR3 contains 16 residues. Germline CDR1 is SEHNR and CDR2 is FQNEAQ (reference sequence). The J segment lost 3 bases and the V segment lost 4 bases, leaving 9 bases of the junction unmatched. The CDR3 loop reads CASSSTGLAGTDTQYF. CDR3 DNA: TGTGCCAGCAGCTCGACCGGACTAGCTGGGACAGATACGCAGTATTTT.

V usage is TRBV5-4 and J usage is TRBJ2-3; perhaps TRBD1 as D (5 bases). Trimming took 0 bases from V and 2 from J, leaving 10 bases between them. Germline CDR1 and CDR2: SGHNT and YYREEE (reference sequence). The CDR3 extends over 15 amino acids. CDR3 protein: CASSLGDSYTDTQYF. The CDR3 nucleotides read TGTGCCAGCAGCTTGGGAGACAGTTACACAGATACGCAGTATTTT.

V is TRBV19 and J is TRBJ2-7; TRBD2 matches at 9 bases. CDR3 size: 14 residues. Losses at the gene ends were 7 bases for V and 9 bases for J; bases not matched to a gene: 13. The germline gives CDR1 LNHDA, CDR2 SQIVND (reference sequence). CDR3 nucleotide sequence: TGTGCCAGTACGATCGGGCAAGCGGGAGGCTCGCAGTACTTC. Its protein is CASTIGQAGGSQYF. Full variable domain (missing parts from reference TRBV19 and TRBJ2-7): DGGITQSPKYLFRKEGQNVTLSCEQNLNHDAMYWYRQDPGQGLRLIYYSQIVNDFQKGDIAEGYSVSREKKESFPLTVTSAQKNPTAFYLCASTIGQAGGSQYFGPGTRLTVT.

The V call is TRBV7-6, the J call TRBJ2-5, with a weak D call TRBD2 (6 bases). V was trimmed by 5 bases and J by 1 base, leaving 14 bases between them. Germline loops: CDR1 SGHVS, CDR2 FNYEAQ. The CDR3 loop spans 15 amino acids. CDR3 residues: CASSHPGTPQETQYF. The CDR3 nucleotides read TGTGCCAGCAGCCATCCCGGGACTCCCCAAGAGACCCAGTACTTC.

The rearrangement links TRBV29-1 to TRBJ2-5; perhaps TRBD1 as D (6 bases). The CDR3 spans 14 residues. V was trimmed by 2 bases and J by 0 bases, leaving 10 bases between them. Germline values: CDR1 SQVTM, CDR2 ANQGSEA. The CDR3 is CSVEYWTDQETQYF. DNA of the CDR3: TGCAGCGTTGAATATTGGACAGACCAAGAGACCCAGTACTTC.

J is TRBJ1-5 and V is TRBV28, with D tentatively TRBD1 (5 bases). V lost 1 base to trimming and J lost 7 bases, with 5 bases between them. CDR1 and CDR2 from the germline V gene are MDHEN and SYDVKM. The CDR3 spans 12 residues. CDR3 bases: TGTGCCAGCAGTTTATCAGGGCAGCCCCAGCATTTT. Protein: CASSLSGQPQHF. Looking up the rest from reference TRBV28 and TRBJ1-5 gives the full variable domain: DVKVTQSSRYLVKRTGEKVFLECVQDMDHENMFWYRQDPGLGLRLIYFSYDVKMKEKGDIPEGYSVSREKKERFSLILESASTNQTSMYLCASSLSGQPQHFGDGTRLSIL.

The rearrangement links TRBV7-3 to TRBJ2-2; the match to TRBD1 covers 10 bases. V lost 3 bases to trimming and J lost 7 bases; unmatched junction nucleotides: 5. The CDR3 is 15 residues long. Germline lookup yields CDR1 SGHTA and CDR2 FQGTGA. As DNA, the CDR3 is TGTGCCAGCAGCTTGACAGGGGGCTTTATCGGGGAGCTGTTTTTT. This translates into CASSLTGGFIGELFF. The complete variable domain, with remaining parts taken from reference TRBV7-3 and TRBJ2-2, reads GAGVSQTPSNKVTEKGKYVELRCDPISGHTALYWYRQSLGQGPEFLIYFQGTGAADDSGLPNDRFFAVRPEGSVSTLKIQRTERGDSAVYLCASSLTGGFIGELFFGEGSRLTVL.

This clone was recorded once. The V gene is TRBV4-3, the J gene TRBJ2-1; the match to TRBD2 covers 8 bases. The CDR3 runs 17 residues. Looked up from germline, CDR1 is LGHNA and CDR2 is YSLEER. Trimming removed 0 bases from V and 4 bases from J; junction bases left unmatched: 8. The CDR3 DNA reads TGCGCCAGCAGCCAAGAGGGTACAGCGGGAGTTTACAATGAGCAGTTCTTC. Encoded protein: CASSQEGTAGVYNEQFF.

The chain has TRBV5-1 and TRBJ2-5; weak D call: TRBD2 (5 bases). The J call is in doubt because the DNA end fits TRBJ2-7 better. The CDR3 runs to 14 residues. Germline assignment: CDR1 SGHRS and CDR2 YFSETQ. The CDR3, as DNA: TGCGCCAGCACCTTCGGAGGTAGCTCCTACGAGCAGTACTTC. This sequence encodes CASTFGGSSYEQYF.

The chain couples TRBV5-6 to TRBJ1-2; the D gene is possibly TRBD1 (5 bases). This CDR3 spans 13 amino acids. Between the trimmed V and J ends, which lost 3 bases and 1 base, there was a span of 7 bases. CDR1 and CDR2 from the germline V gene are SGHDT and YYEEEE. This chain's CDR3 is CASSSGGNYGYTF. CDR3 in DNA: TGTGCCAGCAGCTCCGGGGGTAACTATGGCTACACCTTC.

This clone was observed a few times. The genes are TRBV30 and TRBJ2-7; unclear D gene. The V gene lost 5 bases and the J gene lost 4 bases, with 9 bases spanning the gap. The CDR3 length is 11 residues. Germline values: CDR1 GTSNPN, CDR2 SVGIG (reference sequence). Here the CDR3 reads CAWASIYEQYF. Here the CDR3 DNA reads TGTGCCTGGGCTTCTATTTACGAGCAGTACTTC.

V usage is TRBV4-3 and J usage is TRBJ2-1, with TRBD1 identical over 7 bases. The ends lost 0 bases at V and 9 bases at J; junction bases unmatched: 14. This CDR3 has 17 residues. Germline CDR1 reads LGHNA; CDR2 reads YSLEER. CDR3 sequence: CASSQDPRPRGGPEQFF. The DNA of the CDR3 is TGCGCCAGCAGCCAAGACCCCCGGCCTCGAGGGGGCCCTGAGCAGTTCTTC.

This chain links TRBV4-1 with TRBJ2-1; 8 nucleotides line up with TRBD2. The CDR3 extends over 17 amino acids. Unmatched junction bases numbered 10, after V lost 0 bases and J lost 6 bases. Germline CDR1 is MGHRA and CDR2 is YSYEKL. In DNA, the CDR3 is TGCGCCAGCAGCCAAGAGGAGCGCGGGAGGCACGGCAATGAGCAGTTCTTC. Its translation is CASSQEERGRHGNEQFF.

The V gene is TRBV6-5, the J gene TRBJ1-1; D might be TRBD1 (5 bases). The germline CDR1 and CDR2 sequences are MNHEY and SVGAGI. V was trimmed by 6 bases and J by 6 bases, leaving 14 bases between them. CDR3 size: 13 residues. The CDR3 coding sequence is TGTGCCAGCAGGCGAAAGGGGATCCCTGAAGCTTTCTTT. Amino acids: CASRRKGIPEAFF.

The J gene is TRBJ1-4, the V gene TRBV5-1; weak D call: TRBD1 (5 bases). CDR1 and CDR2 from the germline V gene are SGHRS and YFSETQ. The V end was cut by 0 bases, the J end by 3 bases, with 12 bases between. The CDR3 covers 16 residues. CDR3 protein: CASSLEGQGANEKLFF. CDR3 nucleotides: TGCGCCAGCAGCTTGGAGGGCCAGGGCGCTAATGAAAAACTGTTTTTT. The entire variable domain, with the rest obtained from reference TRBV5-1 and TRBJ1-4, is as follows: KAGVTQTPRYLIKTRGQQVTLSCSPISGHRSVSWYQQTPGQGLQFLFEYFSETQRNKGNFPGRFSGRQFSNSRSEMNVSTLELGDSALYLCASSLEGQGANEKLFFGSGTQLSVL.

This chain links TRBV4-3 with TRBJ1-2; D uncertain. The germline V and J ends were trimmed by 0 bases and 2 bases, with 19 bases remaining between them. The CDR3 is 18 residues long. Germline V lookup: CDR1 LGHNA, CDR2 YSLEER. CDR3 in amino acids: CASSQESGSTLRNYGYTF. For the CDR3, the DNA is TGCGCCAGCAGCCAAGAGTCGGGGAGTACCCTTCGAAACTATGGCTACACCTTC.

This chain joins TRBV7-2 and TRBJ2-1; TRBD2 agrees at 8 bases. Trimming took 5 bases from V and 7 from J; bases not matched to a gene: 7. Looked up from germline, CDR1 is SGHTA and CDR2 is FQGNSA. The CDR3 consists of 14 residues. The CDR3 coding sequence is TGTGCCAGCAGCGCCTCGGGAGGGGGGAATGAGCAGTTCTTC. Translating it yields CASSASGGGNEQFF.

This chain uses TRBV6-6 with TRBJ1-2; TRBD1 matches at 7 bases. J gave up 4 bases and V 4 bases, and 3 bases lay outside the gene matches. The germline V gene has CDR1 MNHNY and CDR2 SVGAGI (reference sequence). This CDR3 comprises 13 residues. CDR3 nucleotide sequence: TGTGCCAGCAGTTCCGGGACAGTCTATGGCTACACCTTC. Protein product: CASSSGTVYGYTF.